This TCR beta chain was profiled in a study of blood T cell repertoires in COVID-19 (dated by TCRdb to the early 2020s). Context from the whole study: Samples from collaborators originated in the United States, Italy and Spain and spanned both the acute and convalescent phases of COVID-19. A de-identified subject ID, COVID-19 status, age in years and sex were almost always included in the sample metadata. The repertoires were made available in a free public database intended to serve as a resource for research on the immune response to SARS-CoV-2. The material from the prospective study consisted of cDNA or gDNA derived from T cells, B-cell-depleted T cells, or PBMCs. HLA class I and class II types, where available, came from metadata supplied by the sample provider rather than from assay-based typing. The samples were drawn from two sources: the first 160 participants of the ongoing ImmuneRACE study, and 950 to 1,500 subjects contributed by 6 global collaborators. The dataset comprised deeply sampled blood TCRbeta repertoires from subjects exposed to, actively infected with, or recovered from COVID-19. Study-wide conclusions, independent of this receptor: How much clinical and demographic metadata was included differed by source and by participant, and the metadata was provided uncurated.

Concerning this clone itself: It lacks a known antigen. Base quality data are lacking; no much larger clone is found one base away.

The collaborating institutions used their own protocols to collect whole blood in K2EDTA tubes. For TCRbeta analysis, collaborator samples were shipped as frozen whole blood, as isolated PBMCs, or as DNA extracted from either sample type. The immunoSEQ Assay, a bias-controlled multiplex PCR, was used to amplify TCRbeta CDR3 regions from genomic DNA. The paper's data handling went like this. Nucleated cell counts per sample were estimated from amplification of reference gene primers within the assay. Sequence reads were collapsed and filtered to measure the absolute abundance of every unique TCRbeta CDR3 rearrangement. For each sample, productive Simpson clonality was calculated by taking the square root of Simpson's diversity index across productive rearrangements. As stored in TCRdb, this immuneACCESS dataset retains in-frame rearrangements with V and J assigned. A fraction of the clones does not appear; measured against another copy, unresolved V genes explain less than half of the discrepancy, and the remainder lacks a known reason. The V and J calls and clone size come from that table; D and trimming were worked out from the DNA. The sample table lists a few hundred thousand clones, around 80% of them with a count of one. Of the sample, 4% to 4.5% is held by the ten largest clones.

This clonotype originated in a man aged 60 to 69 with acute or convalescent COVID-19. Sequenced sample: peripheral blood.

The CDR3 reads as follows: CSTTEMVTDTQYF. The sequence in DNA is TGCAGCACGACAGAGATGGTCACAGATACGCAGTATTTT. The sequence is built from TRBV29-1 and TRBJ2-3; a tentative D call is TRBD1 (5 bases match). The germline V gene yields SQVTM for CDR1 and ANQGSEA for CDR2. V is clipped by 8 bases and J by 2 bases, and the sequence between their germline boundaries is 14 bases long. From its cysteine to its phenylalanine, the CDR3 spans 13 amino acids. The kept DNA is CDR3 alone, 39 bases in frame from the first base.